This is a list of T cell receptor beta chains from one sample in a study of T-cell reconstitution after alpha-beta-depleted transplantation in children. TCRdb fed the PCR reads into MiXCR, producing one record per CDR3 protein. The table has about 1,000,000 distinct CDR3 sequences, under 30% seen once; the top ten hold more than 25%. The sample consisted of PBMCs, mostly from graft donor cells, taken 360 days after TCRalphabeta/CD19-depleted stem cell transplant. Every receptor here comes from a boy younger than two who had a stem cell transplant for SCID, so the T cells may come from the graft donor. CDR3s include the opening cysteine and the closing phenylalanine or tryptophan. Fields, in order: V gene, J gene, clone size, D gene, CDR3 DNA, CDR3 protein. D genes are given only for firm matches. Some rows mark clone size as missing; the rest say once, few, many or name a class of expanded clone.

TRBV28	TRBJ1-5	few	TRBD1	TGTGCCAGCAGTTCCCCGTCAGGGGGGTATCAGCCCCAGCATTTT	CASSSPSGGYQPQHF
TRBV5-5	TRBJ1-4	NA	NA	TGTGCCAGCAGCTTGGTAACTGGTGGTGAAAAACTGTTTTTT	CASSLVTGGEKLFF
TRBV6-5	TRBJ1-1	NA	NA	TGTGCCAGCAGTTACCGGCCCCCTGAAGCTTTCTTT	CASSYRPPEAFF
TRBV29-1	TRBJ2-7	NA	TRBD2	TGCAGCGTTGCCGGGACTAGCGGGGGGGCTGAAAACGAGCAGTACTTC	CSVAGTSGGAENEQYF
TRBV20-1	TRBJ1-1	NA	NA	TGCAGTGCTAGCTCCAGCCCAACAACTGAAGCTTTCTTT	CSASSSPTTEAFF
TRBV2	TRBJ2-1	NA	NA	TGTGCCACCCTTTCCACAGGGCTTACCTACAATGAGCAGTTCTTC	CATLSTGLTYNEQFF
TRBV20-1	TRBJ2-7	NA	TRBD1	TGCAGTGCTTCGACAGGGGGGAGCTACGAGCAGTACTTC	CSASTGGSYEQYF
TRBV3-1	TRBJ1-1	few	TRBD1	TGTGCCAGCAGCCAAGCCCCAGGGGGGAACACTGAAGCTTTCTTT	CASSQAPGGNTEAFF
TRBV7-2	TRBJ2-1	NA	NA	TGTGCCAGCAGCCCCCAGGGACCCCCGGTTGAGCAGTTCTTC	CASSPQGPPVEQFF
TRBV5-6	TRBJ2-7	NA	NA	TGTGCCAGCAGCTCTAAGTTCCGCAAGGCGGTCGGCTACGAGCAGTACTTC	CASSSKFRKAVGYEQYF
TRBV3-1	TRBJ2-4	NA	NA	TGTGCCAGCAGCCCTGGGCCGAATGGCATTCAGTACTTC	CASSPGPNGIQYF
TRBV5-1	TRBJ2-2	NA	NA	TGCGCCAGCAGCCTTCAGGCGGACAGTCGCACCGGGGAGCTGTTTTTT	CASSLQADSRTGELFF
TRBV6-5	TRBJ1-1	few	TRBD1	TGTGCCAGCAGTTACCCCAGGGGGCGCGTTAACACTGAAGCTTTCTTT	CASSYPRGRVNTEAFF
TRBV20-1	TRBJ2-2	few	TRBD2	TGCAGTGCTTTTACCACGGCGGGGGTAAACACCGGGGAGCTGTTTTTT	CSAFTTAGVNTGELFF
TRBV4-3	TRBJ2-1	few	TRBD2	TGCGCCAGCAGCCAAGGCCGGGGGGGCTTTTCCTACAATGAGCAGTTCTTC	CASSQGRGGFSYNEQFF
TRBV18	TRBJ2-3	few	TRBD2	TGTGCCAGCTCACAGACGACTAGCGGGGGAGATACGCAGTATTTT	CASSQTTSGGDTQYF
TRBV12-3/TRBV12-4	TRBJ2-3	NA	TRBD2	TGTGCCAGCAGACAGCGGGGGAGCACAGATACGCAGTATTTT	CASRQRGSTDTQYF
TRBV6-1	TRBJ1-2	few	TRBD1	TGTGCCAGCAGAGCGGACAGGGTTTACGGCTACACCTTC	CASRADRVYGYTF
TRBV9	TRBJ2-1	NA	TRBD1	TGTGCCAGCAGCGACCAGGGGGACCTATCCTACAATGAGCAGTTCTTC	CASSDQGDLSYNEQFF
TRBV4-3	TRBJ2-1	few	NA	TGCGCCAGCAGCCAAGTGTTGGGTTTGTTCTTC	CASSQVLGLFF
TRBV10-3	TRBJ1-6	once	NA	TGTGCCATCAGTGAGTCCCCACTGGTCCAGAATTCACCCCTCCACTTT	CAISESPLVQNSPLHF
TRBV11-1	TRBJ1-1	NA	TRBD1	TGTGCCAGCAGTTTCCGGACAGGGGGGGCTGAAGCTTTCTTT	CASSFRTGGAEAFF
TRBV20-1	TRBJ1-5	NA	NA	TGCAGTGCCACCTATGCTTCAGGGAATCAGCCCCAGCATTTT	CSATYASGNQPQHF
TRBV5-1	TRBJ2-7	NA	TRBD1	TGCGCCAGCGCCCGGGACAGGGGGCCCTACGAGCAGTACTTC	CASARDRGPYEQYF
TRBV4-1	TRBJ2-7	once	TRBD2	TGCGCCAGCAGCCAACCACTAGCGGGACCCTACGAGCAGTACTTC	CASSQPLAGPYEQYF
TRBV7-9	TRBJ2-5	NA	TRBD2	TGTGCCAGCAGCTTAGGTCCTAGCGGGGATCAAGAGACCCAGTACTTC	CASSLGPSGDQETQYF
TRBV28	TRBJ2-7	few	NA	TGTGCCAGCACGCCGACCGTCCCCTACGAGCAGTACTTC	CASTPTVPYEQYF
TRBV11-2	TRBJ1-5	few	NA	TGTGCCAGCAGCCTGCGGGGAGGGTTGAGCAATCAGCCCCAGCATTTT	CASSLRGGLSNQPQHF
TRBV12-3/TRBV12-4	TRBJ2-1	NA	TRBD2	TGTGCCAGCAGTCTTAGCGGGGGGGAATCTGGTGAGCAGTTCTTC	CASSLSGGESGEQFF
TRBV12-3/TRBV12-4	TRBJ2-1	NA	NA	TGTGCCAGCAGTCGCGGGACAGCTAATGAGCAGTTCTTC	CASSRGTANEQFF
TRBV28	TRBJ1-1	NA	TRBD1	TGTGCCAGCAGTTTTGGACAGGTAGTTTGGGCTTTCTTT	CASSFGQVVWAFF
TRBV9	TRBJ2-3	NA	NA	TGTGCCAGCAGCGTAAGTACACGGCGTTATACGCAGTATTTT	CASSVSTRRYTQYF
TRBV2	TRBJ2-2	NA	TRBD1	TGTGCCAGCAGTGACCGGGACAGGGGAAGCGGCGGGGAGCTGTTTTTT	CASSDRDRGSGGELFF